This note documents a single T cell receptor beta chain sequence. The antigen is unknown. Sequencing was performed with immunoSEQ multiplex PCR; in TCRdb, only in-frame clones are kept and a portion is missing. The sample lists under 40,000 clones, 80% to 85% occurring once. Baseline, cycle 4 day 1, and cycle 7 day 1 were the blood sampling points. The data are from a study of OX40 agonist ivuxolimab in advanced cancers. General study points: Certain nonresponders additionally had low normalized T-cell clonal expansion.

V dropped 5 bases and J dropped 0 bases, with 13 bases sitting between them. Germline-derived CDR1 and CDR2 are MDHEN and SYDVKM. The CDR3 runs to 15 residues. The receptor's source is an adult with an advanced solid tumor such as melanoma, head and neck, liver or kidney cancer. The sample here was CD4+ or CD8+ T cells sorted from blood, taken in a trial of the OX40 agonist ivuxolimab. This chain links TRBV28 with TRBJ1-1, with D unresolved. The CDR3 nucleotides read TGTGCCAGCAGTGAAGGAGGGAGTATGAACACTGAAGCTTTCTTT. Translating it yields CASSEGGSMNTEAFF.